A single sample gave rise to the 32 T cell receptor beta chains below, sequenced in a study of vaccination and CD4 T cells after COVID-19. Cultured CD4+ T-cell DNA underwent Oncomine TCR Beta short-read sequencing. MiXCR, applied by TCRdb to the PCR reads, yields one record per CDR3 protein. The data show around 17,000 distinct CDR3 sequences, about 55% seen once. These receptors' targets are unknown. Treatment reported: roughly nine-day PBMC culture with coronavirus spike peptide pools or control peptides (ViraFEST assay). Sequences were obtained from CD4+ T cells from blood, cultured in vitro. Source of these receptors: a human donor who had recovered from COVID-19.

J is TRBJ1-5 and V is TRBV18, with D possibly TRBD1 on 5 matching bases. Germline lookup yields CDR1 KGHSH and CDR2 LQKENI. Trimming shortened V by 3 bases and J by 1 base, and 16 bases separated the two germline ends. CDR3 length: 17 amino acids. The CDR3: CASSPDGGGRSNQPQHF. The CDR3 nucleotides are TGTGCCAGCTCACCCGACGGCGGGGGAAGGAGCAATCAGCCCCAGCATTTT.

This clonotype is classed as medium-sized (0.01 to 0.1%). The chain combines TRBV14 with TRBJ1-5; D perhaps matches TRBD1 (5 bases). Trimming cost V 0 bases and J 9 bases, with 9 bases left between them. This CDR3 spans 13 amino acids. Germline V lookup: CDR1 SGHDN, CDR2 FVKESK. CDR3 bases: TGTGCCAGCAGCCAAGATCGGGGGACGCCCCAGCATTTT. Its translation is CASSQDRGTPQHF.

This clonotype was seen a handful of times. The rearrangement links TRBV6-1 to TRBJ1-2; TRBD1 aligns across 9 bases. In germline, CDR1 is MNHNS, CDR2 SASEGT. The CDR3 totals 13 residues. The ends lost 8 bases at V and 8 bases at J; junction bases unmatched: 9. The chain's CDR3 is CASDPRTGDGYTF. CDR3 in DNA: TGTGCCAGCGATCCCAGGACAGGGGACGGCTACACCTTC.

The chain recombines TRBV4-1 with TRBJ2-5; 14 positions match TRBD2. The V gene end was trimmed by 0 bases and the J gene end by 4 bases; junction bases not matched to a gene: 7. Germline loops: CDR1 MGHRA, CDR2 YSYEKL. This CDR3 spans 18 amino acids. This CDR3 is CASSQDPPGLAGAETQYF. CDR3 nucleotide sequence: TGCGCCAGCAGCCAAGATCCGCCGGGACTAGCGGGAGCAGAGACCCAGTACTTC.

This clonotype has more than one count but fewer than ten. This rearrangement joins TRBV21-1 to TRBJ2-1; the table's D call of TRBD2 was not tested on the DNA. TRBV21-1 is classified as a pseudogene. The CDR3 totals 18 residues. CDR3 in DNA: TGTGCCAGCAGCAAAGATTTGTCGTGGCCCCGAGCGGGGGATGAGCAGTTCTTC. It specifies CASSKDLSWPRAGDEQFF.

V gene TRBV10-2 combines with J gene TRBJ1-2; 7 bases map to TRBD1. Germline trimming cut 8 bases from V and 0 bases from J; bases unmatched to any gene: 9. The CDR3 sequence is 15 residues long. CDR1 and CDR2 (germline): WSHSY, SAAADI. For the CDR3, the DNA is TGCGCCAGCGGACAGGACCCACTTCCTAACTATGGCTACACCTTC. Residues: CASGQDPLPNYGYTF.

A few counts support this clonotype. The rearrangement joins TRBV24-1 to TRBJ2-3; D is perhaps TRBD1 (6 bases). Germline V gene sequence: CDR1 KGHDR, CDR2 SFDVKD. This CDR3 spans 15 amino acids. Trimming pared 5 bases from V and 2 bases from J, leaving 13 bases between. The CDR3 region is CATSANTGNTDTQYF. The DNA for the CDR3 is TGTGCCACCAGTGCCAATACAGGGAACACAGATACGCAGTATTTT.

The chain couples TRBV11-3 to TRBJ2-7; a weak D match, TRBD1 (6 bases). V lost 3 bases and J 3 bases, leaving 15 bases between the germline ends. This CDR3 is built from 15 residues. Germline V lookup: CDR1 SGHNT, CDR2 YENEEA. CDR3 nucleotides: TGTGCCAGCAGCTTTCCACAGGGTAAAGGCTACGAGCAGTACTTC. Translating gives CASSFPQGKGYEQYF.

This clonotype was counted between two and nine times. This chain links TRBV6-5 with TRBJ1-5; D is unclear. V was clipped by 2 bases and J by 4 bases, with 9 bases between them. CDR3 length: 14 residues. CDR1 is MNHEY, CDR2 SVGAGI, per germline. The CDR3 sequence: CASSYDWANQPQHF. As DNA, the CDR3 is TGTGCCAGCAGTTACGACTGGGCAAATCAGCCCCAGCATTTT.

The chain is built from TRBV27 and TRBJ1-1; 9 bases match TRBD1. Germline CDR1 reads MNHEY; CDR2 reads SMNVEV (reference sequence). There are 15 residues in the CDR3. Trimming took 7 bases from V and 5 from J; bases not matched to a gene: 11. The CDR3 DNA is TGTGCCAGCAAACCTCCGGGACAGGGAAGGACTGAAGCTTTCTTT. Protein product: CASKPPGQGRTEAFF.

The rearrangement uses TRBV12-3 or TRBV12-4 and TRBJ1-2; TRBD1 is a possible D gene (5 bases). The CDR3 extends over 15 amino acids. Trimming took off 2 bases at V and 4 bases at J, with 14 bases between the two ends. CDR3 sequence reads: CASSLPGRSSYGYTF. The CDR3 DNA reads TGTGCCAGCAGTTTACCGGGACGGAGCTCCTATGGCTACACCTTC.

V is TRBV7-2 and J is TRBJ2-4; TRBD2 matches at 10 bases. The CDR3 is 14 amino acids. Germline V CDR1 and CDR2: SGHTA, FQGNSA. Unmatched junction bases numbered 0, after V lost 1 base and J lost 6 bases. CDR3 sequence: CASSLGTSGNIQYF. As DNA, the CDR3 is TGTGCCAGCAGCTTAGGGACTAGCGGAAACATTCAGTACTTC. Drawing the rest from reference TRBV7-2 and TRBJ2-4, the complete variable domain is GAGVSQSPSNKVTEKGKDVELRCDPISGHTALYWYRQSLGQGLEFLIYFQGNSAPDKSGLPSDRFSAERTGGSVSTLTIQRTQQEDSAVYLCASSLGTSGNIQYFGAGTRLSVL.

This clonotype came up a few times. J is TRBJ1-1 and V is TRBV20-1; 7 positions agree with TRBD1. With 0 bases clipped from V and 0 bases from J, the junction kept 10 bases outside the gene matches. Germline lookup yields CDR1 DFQATT and CDR2 SNEGSKA (reference sequence). The CDR3 runs 17 residues. This chain's CDR3 is CSARDQGSTGVNTEAFF. The CDR3 DNA follows: TGCAGTGCTAGAGATCAGGGAAGCACAGGGGTGAACACTGAAGCTTTCTTT.

This chain uses TRBV30 with TRBJ2-3, with D possibly matching TRBD1 (6 bases). This CDR3 has 15 residues. V was clipped by 0 bases and J by 6 bases, with 16 bases between them. Germline V CDR1 and CDR2: GTSNPN, SVGIG (reference sequence). CDR3 loop: CAWSVIGARGDTQYF. CDR3 nucleotide sequence: TGTGCCTGGAGTGTGATTGGCGCGAGGGGGGATACGCAGTATTTT.

This clonotype was picked up a small number of times. The genes are TRBV11-2 and TRBJ1-4; no firm D call. The germline gives CDR1 SGHAT, CDR2 FQNNGV. The CDR3 covers 13 residues. V was shortened by 1 base and J by 12 bases, with 12 bases between the two germline ends. The chain's CDR3 is CASSLVPAGELFF. The CDR3 nucleotides read TGTGCCAGCAGCTTAGTGCCGGCCGGCGAACTGTTTTTT.

This clonotype was found a few times. This sequence joins TRBV7-9 and TRBJ2-5; tentative D call: TRBD2 (6 bases). The CDR3 extends over 16 amino acids. The germline CDR1 and CDR2 sequences are SEHNR and FQNEAQ (reference sequence). Between the trimmed V and J ends, which lost 4 bases and 5 bases, there was a span of 20 bases. CDR3 sequence (DNA): TGTGCCAGCAGCTGGGAGGCGGGACTTCTCGGGGAGACCCAGTACTTC. Its translation: CASSWEAGLLGETQYF.

This rearrangement joins TRBV2 to TRBJ1-2, with D maybe TRBD1 (6 bases). The CDR3 contains 14 residues. Germline loops: CDR1 SNHLY, CDR2 FYNNEI. V lost 6 bases and J 4 bases, leaving 15 bases between the germline ends. The CDR3 is CASRETGLGYGYTF. CDR3 DNA sequence: TGTGCCAGCAGAGAAACAGGGTTGGGCTATGGCTACACCTTC.

V and J are TRBV27 and TRBJ2-7; D is uncertain. The CDR3 has 13 amino acids. CDR1 MNHEY and CDR2 SMNVEV come from the germline V gene (reference sequence). Trimming took off 4 bases at V and 4 bases at J, with 11 bases between the two ends. For the CDR3, the DNA is TGTGCCAGCAGTTCCCCGGACGTATACGAGCAGTACTTC. Translated: CASSSPDVYEQYF.

The chain uses TRBV20-1 and TRBJ2-2, with D uncertain. Per germline, CDR1 DFQATT and CDR2 SNEGSKA (reference sequence). The ends were cut back, 5 bases at V and 4 bases at J, with 14 bases in the middle. The CDR3 has 14 amino acids. The CDR3 sequence is CSAVTPGPTGELFF. CDR3 nucleotide sequence: TGCAGTGCTGTCACTCCGGGCCCCACCGGGGAGCTGTTTTTT.

The sample holds a few counts of this clonotype. The CDR3 bases are TGCAGTGCTAGCATAGCGGGGGACACAGATACGCAGTATTTT. Encoded protein: CSASIAGDTDTQYF. The chain employs TRBV20-1 and TRBJ2-3, with TRBD2 matching 9 bases. The V gene end was trimmed by 3 bases and the J gene end by 2 bases; junction bases not matched to a gene: 3. Germline values: CDR1 DFQATT, CDR2 SNEGSKA (reference sequence). This CDR3 contains 14 residues.

V usage is TRBV7-2 and J usage is TRBJ2-1; 7 bases are shared with TRBD2. The germline V gene encodes CDR1 SGHTA and CDR2 FQGNSA. The trim removed 4 bases at V and 5 bases at J, leaving 8 bases unmatched. CDR3 length equals 15 residues. CDR3 region: CASSSTGDYNNEQFF. CDR3 coding DNA: TGTGCCAGCAGCTCTACGGGGGACTACAACAATGAGCAGTTCTTC.

This clonotype came up a few times. The gene calls are TRBV11-2 and TRBJ1-5; D perhaps matches TRBD1 (5 bases). Between the trimmed V and J ends, which lost 5 bases and 0 bases, there was a span of 14 bases. CDR1 SGHAT and CDR2 FQNNGV come from the germline V gene. The CDR3 extends over 16 amino acids. CDR3 sequence reads: CASSQGMGNSNQPQHF. The CDR3 nucleotides are TGTGCCAGCAGCCAGGGTATGGGAAATAGCAATCAGCCCCAGCATTTT.

The chain uses TRBV5-1 and TRBJ2-7; TRBD1 matches at 11 bases. V shed 5 bases, J shed 3 bases, and the junction held 4 bases outside the gene matches. Germline assignment: CDR1 SGHRS and CDR2 YFSETQ. This CDR3 comprises 14 residues. CDR3: CASRSGTGGYEQYF. For the CDR3, the DNA is TGCGCCAGCAGATCCGGGACAGGGGGCTACGAGCAGTACTTC. The whole variable domain, filled in from reference TRBV5-1 and TRBJ2-7, reads KAGVTQTPRYLIKTRGQQVTLSCSPISGHRSVSWYQQTPGQGLQFLFEYFSETQRNKGNFPGRFSGRQFSNSRSEMNVSTLELGDSALYLCASRSGTGGYEQYFGPGTRLTVT.

This clonotype turned up a few times. V and J are TRBV2 and TRBJ1-2, with D possibly matching TRBD1 (6 bases). The CDR3 spans 14 residues. The V end was cut by 6 bases, the J end by 4 bases, with 15 bases between. Germline loops: CDR1 SNHLY, CDR2 FYNNEI. The CDR3 DNA reads TGTGCCAGCAGCTCGAGGGGGTTTGGCTATGGCTACACCTTC. Its protein is CASSSRGFGYGYTF.

The V and J genes are TRBV20-1 and TRBJ2-1, with TRBD1 matching over 9 bases. Germline CDR1 and CDR2: DFQATT and SNEGSKA (reference sequence). The CDR3 is made up of 11 amino acids. The CDR3 region has the DNA TGCAGAGCGGGACAGGGTAATGAGCAGTTCTTC. Its protein product is CRAGQGNEQFF.

The sample holds a few counts of this clonotype. The rearrangement links TRBV10-3 to TRBJ1-2, with D tentatively TRBD1 (6 bases). From germline, CDR1 is ENHRY and CDR2 SYGVKD. The CDR3 runs to 12 residues. Trimming cost V 9 bases and J 7 bases, with 15 bases left between them. DNA of the CDR3: TGTGCCATTGGGGAGGGGACACTTGGCTACACCTTC. This translates into CAIGEGTLGYTF.

This chain connects TRBV6-1 to TRBJ1-1, with unresolved D. This CDR3 comprises 11 residues. Germline V gene lookup returns CDR1 MNHNS and CDR2 SASEGT. With 8 bases removed from V and 11 bases from J, the gap between germline ends came to 15 bases. The chain's CDR3 is CASVPPPGAFF. In nucleotides, the CDR3 is TGTGCCAGCGTTCCCCCCCCTGGGGCTTTCTTT.

This clonotype was seen more than once but under ten times. J is TRBJ1-3 and V is TRBV15; 8 nucleotides align to TRBD1. V dropped 1 base and J dropped 4; count of bases not matched to a gene: 0. The CDR3 is 14 residues long. The germline CDR1 and CDR2 sequences are LNHNV and YYDKDF (reference sequence). This CDR3 is CATSRGTGGNTIYF. For the CDR3, the DNA is TGTGCCACCAGCAGAGGGACAGGGGGAAACACCATATATTTT.

The gene calls are TRBV20-1 and TRBJ2-3; 9 positions match TRBD2. The CDR3 totals 14 residues. Germline values: CDR1 DFQATT, CDR2 SNEGSKA (reference sequence). Trimming removed 8 bases from V and 7 bases from J; junction bases left unmatched: 13. In DNA form, the CDR3 reads TGCAGTATCCGACCGGGACTAGCCGGTAATACGCAGTATTTT. Its translation: CSIRPGLAGNTQYF.

V is TRBV7-8 and J is TRBJ2-3; a possible D gene is TRBD2 (5 bases). Trimming took off 3 bases at V and 2 bases at J, with 12 bases between the two ends. The germline CDR1 and CDR2 sequences are SGHVS and FQNEAQ. The CDR3 has 15 amino acids. CDR3 nucleotides: TGTGCCAGCAGCTTTCAGCGGCAGTACACAGATACGCAGTATTTT. Amino acids: CASSFQRQYTDTQYF. Variable domain in full (rest from reference TRBV7-8 and TRBJ2-3): GAGVSQSPRYKVAKRGQDVALRCDPISGHVSLFWYQQALGQGPEFLTYFQNEAQLDKSGLPSDRFFAERPEGSVSTLKIQRTQQEDSAVYLCASSFQRQYTDTQYFGPGTRLTVL.

This clonotype has a handful of counts. The DNA for the CDR3 is TGTGCCAGCAGTGAAGGAGGGGGCACAGATACGCAGTATTTT. Translation gives CASSEGGGTDTQYF. This chain uses TRBV2 with TRBJ2-3; D could derive from TRBD1 or TRBD2 (5 bases each). Trimming cost V 1 base and J 1 base, with 6 bases left between them. Germline V gene sequence: CDR1 SNHLY, CDR2 FYNNEI. The CDR3 is 14 amino acids.

This sequence joins TRBV20-1 and TRBJ1-4; TRBD1 aligns across 9 bases. Germline CDR1 is DFQATT and CDR2 is SNEGSKA (reference sequence). The CDR3 contains 13 residues. The V and J ends lost 3 bases and 5 bases, in that order; junction bases with no gene match: 1. The CDR3 loop reads CSASGTGNEKLFF. The CDR3, as DNA: TGCAGTGCTAGTGGGACAGGGAATGAAAAACTGTTTTTT.